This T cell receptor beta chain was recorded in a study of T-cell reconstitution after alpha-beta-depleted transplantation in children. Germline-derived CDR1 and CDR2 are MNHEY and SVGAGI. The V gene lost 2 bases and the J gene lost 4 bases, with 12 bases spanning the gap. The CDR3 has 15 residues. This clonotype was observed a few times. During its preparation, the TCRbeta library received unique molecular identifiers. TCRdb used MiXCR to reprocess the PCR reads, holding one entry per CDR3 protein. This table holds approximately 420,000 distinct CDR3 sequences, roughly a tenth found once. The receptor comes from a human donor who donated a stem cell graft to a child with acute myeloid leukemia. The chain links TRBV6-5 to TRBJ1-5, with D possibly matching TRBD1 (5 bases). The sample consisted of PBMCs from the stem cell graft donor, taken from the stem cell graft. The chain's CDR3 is CASSYGPGLNQPQHF. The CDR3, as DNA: TGTGCCAGCAGTTACGGGCCAGGGCTTAATCAGCCCCAGCATTTT.